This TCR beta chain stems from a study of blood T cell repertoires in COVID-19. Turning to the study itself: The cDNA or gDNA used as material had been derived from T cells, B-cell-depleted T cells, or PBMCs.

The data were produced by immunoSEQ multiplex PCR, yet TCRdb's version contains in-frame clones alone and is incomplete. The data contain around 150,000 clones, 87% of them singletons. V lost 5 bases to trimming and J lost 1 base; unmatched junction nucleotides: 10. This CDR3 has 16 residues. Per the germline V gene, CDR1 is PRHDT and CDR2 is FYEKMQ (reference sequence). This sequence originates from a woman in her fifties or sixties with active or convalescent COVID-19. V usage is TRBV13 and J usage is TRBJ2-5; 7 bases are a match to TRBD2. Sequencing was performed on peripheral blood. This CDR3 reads CASSLELSGAQETQYF. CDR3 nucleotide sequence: TGTGCCAGCAGCCTCGAATTAAGCGGGGCCCAAGAGACCCAGTACTTC.